This T cell receptor (beta chain) was captured by sequencing in a study of identical twins. Study findings and constraints: Sequences that were out-of-frame, alpha and twin-shared displayed an excess of low generation probability. Cross-sectional statistics, not tracking of the same donors, supported the conclusions.

Unique molecular identifiers were in the cDNA, with template-switch universal primer binding. TCRdb analysed the 5' RACE reads with MiXCR anew, one entry per CDR3 protein. Here the sample spans roughly 250,000 distinct CDR3 sequences, over 12% being singletons. Remarks on this clonotype: Its target is not known.

The receptor was isolated from a woman under 30 in good health. Sequencing was performed on memory (CD45RO+) T cells sorted from blood.

CDR3 sequence reads: CSARDLGSYNEQFF. Written as DNA, the CDR3 is TGCAGTGCTAGAGATCTAGGGTCATACAATGAGCAGTTCTTC. The chain uses TRBV20-1 and TRBJ2-1; D remains ambiguous. CDR1 and CDR2 from the germline V gene are DFQATT and SNEGSKA (reference sequence). CDR3 length equals 14 residues. Trimming took 0 bases from V and 4 from J, leaving 10 bases between them.